This is a list of T cell receptor beta chains from one sample in a study of Graves' ophthalmopathy and Graves' hyperthyroidism. TCRdb reprocessed the multiplex PCR reads with MiXCR, giving one entry per CDR3 protein. Among over 40,000 distinct CDR3 sequences listed, around 48% were seen once. The specimen was peripheral blood. These receptors originate from an adult man with Graves' ophthalmopathy. Both conserved end residues are part of each CDR3. Each record gives: J gene, D gene, clone size, V gene, CDR3 DNA, CDR3 protein. The D gene is left open where the match is weak. Size tells how often a clone was seen (once, few, many) or the class of an expanded clone, and some rows leave it out.

J gene: TRBJ2-2
D gene: NA
clone size: NA
V gene: TRBV6-4
CDR3 DNA: TGTGCCAGCAGTGACTCAGGGACCGGGGAGCTGTTTTTT
CDR3 protein: CASSDSGTGELFF

J gene: TRBJ2-1
D gene: TRBD2
clone size: NA
V gene: TRBV11-1
CDR3 DNA: TGTGCCAGCAGTCCAACGACTAGCGGGAGAGTCGGGCAGTTCTTC
CDR3 protein: CASSPTTSGRVGQFF

J gene: TRBJ2-1
D gene: NA
clone size: NA
V gene: TRBV7-6
CDR3 DNA: TGTGCCAGCAGCTTAAACCCTAGCATGCATGTGCAGTTCTTC
CDR3 protein: CASSLNPSMHVQFF

J gene: TRBJ2-2
D gene: TRBD2
clone size: few
V gene: TRBV7-3
CDR3 DNA: TGTGCCAGCAGCCGGGGACTAGCGGGAGGGTCGGACGGGGAGCTGTTTTTT
CDR3 protein: CASSRGLAGGSDGELFF

J gene: TRBJ2-1
D gene: TRBD2
clone size: few
V gene: TRBV15
CDR3 DNA: TGTGCCACCCGAATCCTAGCGGGGGCCTACAATGAGCAGTTCTTC
CDR3 protein: CATRILAGAYNEQFF

J gene: TRBJ1-2
D gene: NA
clone size: medium-sized
V gene: TRBV19
CDR3 DNA: TGTGCCAGTACCGGCCAAGGCTATGGCTACACCTTC
CDR3 protein: CASTGQGYGYTF

J gene: TRBJ1-1
D gene: TRBD1
clone size: medium-sized
V gene: TRBV2
CDR3 DNA: TGTGCCAGCACTACAGGGGGGGGGGTCACTGAAGCTTTCTTT
CDR3 protein: CASTTGGGVTEAFF

J gene: TRBJ1-4
D gene: NA
clone size: many
V gene: TRBV3-1
CDR3 DNA: TGTGCCAGCAGCCAAGGGGATGAAAAACTGTTTTTT
CDR3 protein: CASSQGDEKLFF

J gene: TRBJ1-2
D gene: TRBD1
clone size: many
V gene: TRBV14
CDR3 DNA: TGTGCCAGCAGCTCATCTACAGGGGGCGCCGGCTATGGCTACACCTTC
CDR3 protein: CASSSSTGGAGYGYTF

J gene: TRBJ2-3
D gene: NA
clone size: NA
V gene: TRBV11-1
CDR3 DNA: TGTGCCAGCAGCTTATCCAGGGGCTCCCCCACAGATACGCAGTATTTT
CDR3 protein: CASSLSRGSPTDTQYF

J gene: TRBJ2-3
D gene: TRBD2
clone size: medium-sized
V gene: TRBV2
CDR3 DNA: TGTGCCGGACGACTAGCGGGAGGGACAGATACGCAGTATTTT
CDR3 protein: CAGRLAGGTDTQYF

J gene: TRBJ1-3
D gene: NA
clone size: once
V gene: TRBV28
CDR3 DNA: TGTGCCAGCAGTCCGACCACCGTATATTTT
CDR3 protein: CASSPTTVYF

J gene: TRBJ1-5
D gene: NA
clone size: many
V gene: TRBV12-3/TRBV12-4
CDR3 DNA: TGTGCCAGCAGCTGGCAGGGGCTCGGTCAGCCCCAGCATTTT
CDR3 protein: CASSWQGLGQPQHF

J gene: TRBJ1-1
D gene: TRBD1
clone size: many
V gene: TRBV29-1
CDR3 DNA: TGCAGCGTGGAATCTACAGGGGCGGGGACTGAAGCTTTCTTT
CDR3 protein: CSVESTGAGTEAFF

J gene: TRBJ2-3
D gene: NA
clone size: NA
V gene: TRBV7-9
CDR3 DNA: TGTGCCAGCAGCTTGGGGGGGACAGTCTCAGATACGCAGTATTTT
CDR3 protein: CASSLGGTVSDTQYF

J gene: TRBJ2-7
D gene: NA
clone size: NA
V gene: TRBV7-3
CDR3 DNA: TGTGCCAGCAGCCTTAGTAGCGAGCAGTACTTC
CDR3 protein: CASSLSSEQYF

J gene: TRBJ2-5
D gene: TRBD1
clone size: NA
V gene: TRBV9
CDR3 DNA: TGTGCCAGCAGCGTGAAGGACAGGGTAGGGGAGACCCAGTACTTC
CDR3 protein: CASSVKDRVGETQYF